This T cell receptor beta chain was captured in a study of cytomegalovirus exposure and HLA in healthy donors. Donors had nominal health at sampling but likely had unrecorded immune exposures. Comment on this clone: The antigen is undetermined.

Findings and limits, study-wide: Rarity marked most TCR sequences, yet some public TCRs occurred in many donors. The study flagged some 170 TCR beta chains as cytomegalovirus-associated. TCR beta sequences reportedly predicted the HLA-A and HLA-B alleles of most subjects accurately.

Vbeta (60) and Jbeta (13) primers were used in the PCR. The table came from immunoSEQ multiplex PCR; TCRdb's copy has only in-frame clones and leaves some out. The repertoire holds 160,000 or so clones, with approximately 85% as singletons. The sequence was obtained from a man aged 45-65 years in good health and CMV-seropositive. The sample comprised PBMCs.

CDR3 coding DNA: TGTGCCAGCAGCCGGACAGGGGGTTACACCGGGGAGCTGTTTTTT. It specifies CASSRTGGYTGELFF. The J gene is TRBJ2-2, the V gene TRBV11-1; 10 bases fit TRBD1. Losses at the gene ends were 5 bases for V and 3 bases for J; bases not matched to a gene: 3. Looked up from germline, CDR1 is SGHAT and CDR2 is FQDESV (reference sequence). This CDR3 has 15 residues. Together with reference TRBV11-1 and TRBJ2-2, the CDR3 gives the full variable domain: EAEVAQSPRYKITEKSQAVAFWCDPISGHATLYWYRQILGQGPELLVQFQDESVVDDSQLPKDRFSAERLKGVDSTLKIQPAELGDSAMYLCASSRTGGYTGELFFGEGSRLTVL.